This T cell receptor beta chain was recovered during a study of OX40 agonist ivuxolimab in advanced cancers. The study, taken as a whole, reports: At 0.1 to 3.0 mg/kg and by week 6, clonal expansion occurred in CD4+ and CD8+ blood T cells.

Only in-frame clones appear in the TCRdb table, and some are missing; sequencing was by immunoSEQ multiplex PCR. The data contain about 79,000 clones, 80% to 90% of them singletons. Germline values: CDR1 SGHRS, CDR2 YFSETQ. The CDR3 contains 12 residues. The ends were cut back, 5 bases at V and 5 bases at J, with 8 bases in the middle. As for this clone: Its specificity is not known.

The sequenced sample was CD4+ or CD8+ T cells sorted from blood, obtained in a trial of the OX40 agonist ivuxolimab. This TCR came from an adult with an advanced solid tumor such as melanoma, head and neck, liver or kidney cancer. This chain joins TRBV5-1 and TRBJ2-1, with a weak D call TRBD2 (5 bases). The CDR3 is CASSAGHNEQFF. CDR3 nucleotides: TGCGCCAGCAGTGCGGGCCACAATGAGCAGTTCTTC.